The 20 T cell receptor beta chains below come from one sample, sequenced in a study of T cells after yellow fever vaccination. Each CDR3 protein is one row after TCRdb ran MiXCR on the 5' RACE reads. The table shows roughly 500,000 distinct CDR3 sequences, with 19% occurring only once. This specimen was PBMCs, taken 15 days after the yellow fever booster vaccination. These receptors originate from a young man who received the YFV17D yellow fever vaccine.

This clonotype appeared a few times. This chain's CDR3 is CASSKREINEQFF. The CDR3 DNA follows: TGTGCCAGCAGCAAGCGGGAGATCAATGAGCAGTTCTTC. The V gene is TRBV5-4, the J gene TRBJ2-1, with TRBD2 matching over 8 bases. J lost 6 bases, V lost 4 bases, and 3 bases had no gene match. The germline V gene encodes CDR1 SGHNT and CDR2 YYREEE (reference sequence). The CDR3 consists of 13 residues. Full variable domain (rest looked up from reference TRBV5-4 and TRBJ2-1): ETGVTQSPTHLIKTRGQQVTLRCSSQSGHNTVSWYQQALGQGPQFIFQYYREEENGRGNFPPRFSGLQFPNYSSELNVNALELDDSALYLCASSKREINEQFFGPGTRLTVL.

This clonotype was found many times. This sequence joins TRBV20-1 and TRBJ1-3; tentatively, D is TRBD1 (6 bases). Germline V gene data show CDR1 as DFQATT and CDR2 as SNEGSKA (reference sequence). The CDR3 length is 15 residues. Trimming cost V 0 bases and J 4 bases, with 13 bases left between them. The chain's CDR3 is CSARDSLGAGNTIYF. In DNA form, the CDR3 reads TGCAGTGCTAGAGATTCCCTGGGGGCCGGAAACACCATATATTTT.

The J gene is TRBJ2-5, the V gene TRBV7-7; TRBD1 agrees at 7 bases. Germline values: CDR1 SSHAT, CDR2 FNYEAQ (reference sequence). The CDR3 loop spans 13 amino acids. Trimming at V came to 5 bases and at J to 4 bases, leaving 4 bases not matched to a gene. The chain's CDR3 is CASSHTGAETQYF. The CDR3 DNA sequence: TGTGCCAGCAGCCACACAGGGGCAGAGACCCAGTACTTC.

The table lists this clonotype with a few counts. The rearrangement uses TRBV7-8 and TRBJ2-7; D is tentatively TRBD1 or TRBD2 (5 bases each). The CDR3 length is 14 residues. The V end lost 5 bases, the J end lost 6 bases, and 17 bases lay between the germline ends. Germline-derived CDR1 and CDR2 are SGHVS and FQNEAQ. The CDR3 loop reads CASSGSGTILEQYF. CDR3 DNA sequence: TGTGCCAGCAGCGGATCCGGGACCATTCTCGAGCAGTACTTC. The variable domain in full, completed from reference TRBV7-8 and TRBJ2-7, reads GAGVSQSPRYKVAKRGQDVALRCDPISGHVSLFWYQQALGQGPEFLTYFQNEAQLDKSGLPSDRFFAERPEGSVSTLKIQRTQQEDSAVYLCASSGSGTILEQYFGPGTRLTVT.

This rearrangement joins TRBV7-3 to TRBJ2-7, with a possible D match to TRBD2 (6 bases). Germline CDR1 and CDR2: SGHTA and FQGTGA. The CDR3 runs 14 residues. V dropped 5 bases and J dropped 1 base, with 12 bases sitting between them. The CDR3 DNA sequence: TGTGCCAGCAGCCCAGGACTATCATCCTACGAGCAGTACTTC. It translates to CASSPGLSSYEQYF.

This clonotype has only a few counts. V usage is TRBV7-6 and J usage is TRBJ2-2, with 7 bases that match TRBD1. Germline V gives CDR1 SGHVS, CDR2 FNYEAQ. The V gene end was trimmed by 2 bases and the J gene end by 5 bases; junction bases not matched to a gene: 8. CDR3 size: 16 residues. The CDR3: CASSLNTGQNTGELFF. In DNA, the CDR3 is TGTGCCAGCAGCTTAAATACGGGACAGAATACCGGGGAGCTGTTTTTT.

In its sample, this clonotype was seen a few times. J is TRBJ1-1 and V is TRBV15; D might be TRBD1 (5 bases). Germline CDR1 and CDR2: LNHNV and YYDKDF (reference sequence). V lost 3 bases and J 3 bases, leaving 8 bases between the germline ends. The CDR3 sequence is 13 residues long. In nucleotides, the CDR3 is TGTGCCACCAGCAGCGGGGCCTACACTGAAGCTTTCTTT. Residues: CATSSGAYTEAFF.

This clonotype has just a few counts. The chain is built from TRBV6-5 and TRBJ2-1; TRBD2 matches at 9 bases. The CDR3 consists of 18 residues. Trimming at V came to 0 bases and at J to 0 bases, leaving 6 bases not matched to a gene. Looked up from germline, CDR1 is MNHEY and CDR2 is SVGAGI. The CDR3 is CASSYSFLAGSSYNEQFF. CDR3 coding DNA: TGTGCCAGCAGTTACTCCTTTCTAGCGGGAAGCTCCTACAATGAGCAGTTCTTC.

This clonotype was seen more than once but under ten times. The genes are TRBV20-1 and TRBJ2-2, with 11 bases aligning to TRBD2. The V segment lost 0 bases and the J segment 7 bases; nucleotides outside the gene matches: 4. CDR1 is DFQATT, CDR2 SNEGSKA, per germline (reference sequence). The CDR3 is 15 amino acids. CDR3 sequence reads: CSARELAGAVGELFF. The CDR3 DNA sequence: TGCAGTGCTAGAGAACTAGCGGGAGCGGTCGGGGAGCTGTTTTTT.

The chain uses TRBV7-2 and TRBJ2-7, with a possible D match to TRBD2 (5 bases). Trimming took 5 bases from V and 6 from J, leaving 17 bases between them. The CDR3 is made up of 14 amino acids. Looked up from germline, CDR1 is SGHTA and CDR2 is FQGNSA. The CDR3 spells CASSGGGGVVEQYF. CDR3 nucleotides: TGTGCCAGCAGCGGCGGTGGAGGCGTGGTCGAGCAGTACTTC. The full variable domain, in which reference TRBV7-2 and TRBJ2-7 provide the parts outside the CDR3, is GAGVSQSPSNKVTEKGKDVELRCDPISGHTALYWYRQSLGQGLEFLIYFQGNSAPDKSGLPSDRFSAERTGGSVSTLTIQRTQQEDSAVYLCASSGGGGVVEQYFGPGTRLTVT.

This clonotype occurred once. The V gene is TRBV11-2, the J gene TRBJ2-7; possible D gene TRBD2, 6 bases. CDR1 and CDR2 (germline): SGHAT, FQNNGV. The CDR3 length is 14 residues. The V end was cut by 4 bases, the J end by 0 bases, with 10 bases between. The CDR3 bases are TGTGCCAGCAGCTCGGGGGTAAGCTCCTACGAGCAGTACTTC. Translated: CASSSGVSSYEQYF.

This clonotype came up a few times. The chain has TRBV20-1 and TRBJ2-3, with D perhaps TRBD1 or TRBD2 (5 bases each). Trimming removed 0 bases at V and 4 bases at J, with 17 bases between. The CDR3 is 16 amino acids. CDR1 and CDR2 from the germline V gene are DFQATT and SNEGSKA (reference sequence). The CDR3 sequence is CSARDPGIGAADTQYF. In DNA form, the CDR3 reads TGCAGTGCTAGAGATCCGGGAATAGGGGCTGCAGATACGCAGTATTTT.

The chain links TRBV6-1 to TRBJ2-1; TRBD2 matches at 11 bases. Germline V gene sequence: CDR1 MNHNS, CDR2 SASEGT. The CDR3 is 15 amino acids. V trimming: 5 bases; J trimming: 8 bases; junction bases outside the gene matches: 8. The CDR3 region is CASSPLAGALHEQFF. The CDR3 DNA sequence: TGTGCCAGCAGTCCACTAGCGGGAGCTCTGCATGAGCAGTTCTTC.

CDR3 nucleotide sequence: TGCAGTGCTAGAGGGGGACAGTCCTACAATGAGCAGTTCTTC. Amino acid sequence: CSARGGQSYNEQFF. This sequence joins TRBV20-1 and TRBJ2-1; 7 bases are shared with TRBD1. The germline gives CDR1 DFQATT, CDR2 SNEGSKA (reference sequence). V lost 1 base, J lost 1 base, and 1 base stayed unmatched. This CDR3 comprises 14 residues.

This clonotype has just a few counts. This sequence joins TRBV11-2 and TRBJ1-1; 12 bases agree with TRBD1. V dropped 5 bases and J dropped 11; count of bases not matched to a gene: 12. This CDR3 is 15 amino acids long. Per the germline V gene, CDR1 is SGHAT and CDR2 is FQNNGV. The CDR3 DNA is TGTGCCAGCAGCCTTTCCGGGACAGGGGGCCGTTGGGCTTTCTTT. This gives the protein CASSLSGTGGRWAFF.

The chain recombines TRBV5-1 with TRBJ1-2; 7 bases fit TRBD1. The CDR3 extends over 13 amino acids. The germline V gene has CDR1 SGHRS and CDR2 YFSETQ. V lost 0 bases to trimming and J lost 5 bases; unmatched junction nucleotides: 1. The DNA for the CDR3 is TGCGCCAGCAGCTTGGAGACAGGGTATGGCTACACCTTC. Encoded protein: CASSLETGYGYTF.

This clonotype was recorded a few times. V is TRBV7-9 and J is TRBJ2-7, with D possibly TRBD1 on 6 matching bases. This CDR3 is built from 12 residues. The ends were cut back, 10 bases at V and 5 bases at J, with 15 bases in the middle. Germline V gene lookup returns CDR1 SEHNR and CDR2 FQNEAQ (reference sequence). The CDR3 protein is CAISRGVDEQYF. CDR3 DNA sequence: TGTGCCATATCCAGGGGAGTCGACGAGCAGTACTTC. The whole variable domain, filled in from reference TRBV7-9 and TRBJ2-7, reads DTGVSQNPRHKITKRGQNVTFRCDPISEHNRLYWYRQTLGQGPEFLTYFQNEAQLEKSRLLSDRFSAERPKGSFSTLEIQRTEQGDSAMYLCAISRGVDEQYFGPGTRLTVT.

This clonotype occurred a few times. This CDR3 is CSAREASGLNEQYF. DNA of the CDR3: TGCAGTGCTAGAGAAGCTAGCGGCCTTAACGAGCAGTACTTC. The chain employs TRBV20-1 and TRBJ2-7; 7 nucleotides align to TRBD2. CDR3 length equals 14 residues. Germline V CDR1 and CDR2: DFQATT, SNEGSKA (reference sequence). J was trimmed by 5 bases and V by 0 bases; bases with no gene match: 7.

The chain carries TRBV20-1 and TRBJ2-6; tentative D call: TRBD2 (6 bases). The germline V gene encodes CDR1 DFQATT and CDR2 SNEGSKA (reference sequence). The CDR3 is made up of 15 amino acids. The ends were cut back, 0 bases at V and 2 bases at J, with 8 bases in the middle. DNA for the CDR3: TGCAGTGCTAGAGAGTCGGGGGCTGGGGCCAACGTCCTGACTTTC. Translation: CSARESGAGANVLTF.

This clonotype occurred a few times. CDR3 nucleotides: TGTGCCAGCAGTGACGATGGACTAGCGGGCTACGAGCAGTACTTC. Protein product: CASSDDGLAGYEQYF. The chain is built from TRBV6-2 or TRBV6-3 and TRBJ2-7, with 11 bases fitting TRBD2. Per the germline V gene, CDR1 is MNHEY and CDR2 is SVGEGT. There are 15 residues in the CDR3. V lost 5 bases to trimming and J lost 3 bases; unmatched junction nucleotides: 6.